Below, 23 T cell receptor beta chains from the same sample are listed, as sequenced in a study of T cell responses to AZD1222 COVID-19 vaccine (dated by TCRdb to the early 2020s). The time point label for this specimen denotes: baseline before first vaccination. The method was the immunoSEQ multiplex PCR assay. In its TCRdb copy, this immuneACCESS table keeps in-frame sequences only and misses some clones. Where compared with another copy, unresolved V genes explain less than half of these, and the others have no known cause. Present in this sample are around 130,000 clones, roughly 88% of which were seen just once. The ten largest account for approximately 8% of the sample. This specimen consisted of peripheral blood, obtained on day 0 of AZD1222 vaccination. The source of these receptors is an adult in good health.

The chain has TRBV28 and TRBJ2-5, with TRBD2 identical over 7 bases. The CDR3 is 15 residues long. After removal of 3 bases from V and 0 bases from J, the junction contained 4 bases not matched to a gene. Germline lookup yields CDR1 MDHEN and CDR2 SYDVKM. The CDR3 DNA is TGTGCCAGCAGTTTTATCGGACTAGACCAAGAGACCCAGTACTTC. Translated: CASSFIGLDQETQYF. Supplemented by reference TRBV28 and TRBJ2-5, the full variable domain reads DVKVTQSSRYLVKRTGEKVFLECVQDMDHENMFWYRQDPGLGLRLIYFSYDVKMKEKGDIPEGYSVSREKKERFSLILESASTNQTSMYLCASSFIGLDQETQYFGPGTRLLVL.

V and J are TRBV24-1 and TRBJ2-3; 7 bases are shared with TRBD1. The germline V gene has CDR1 KGHDR and CDR2 SFDVKD. Losses at the gene ends were 2 bases for V and 9 bases for J; bases not matched to a gene: 7. CDR3 length: 14 residues. CDR3 bases: TGTGCCACCAGTGATTCCACAGGGGCAGGGACGCAGTATTTT. It encodes CATSDSTGAGTQYF.

The rearrangement uses TRBV19 and TRBJ2-2; 9 bases are shared with TRBD1. Germline V CDR1 and CDR2: LNHDA, SQIVND (reference sequence). The CDR3 totals 16 residues. Trimming took 3 bases from V and 5 from J; bases not matched to a gene: 7. CDR3 in amino acids: CASSISGTGLTGELFF. DNA of the CDR3: TGTGCCAGTAGTATCTCCGGGACAGGGTTGACCGGGGAGCTGTTTTTT. Together with reference TRBV19 and TRBJ2-2, the CDR3 gives the full variable domain: DGGITQSPKYLFRKEGQNVTLSCEQNLNHDAMYWYRQDPGQGLRLIYYSQIVNDFQKGDIAEGYSVSREKKESFPLTVTSAQKNPTAFYLCASSISGTGLTGELFFGEGSRLTVL.

The chain uses TRBV3-1 (or the pseudogene TRBV3-2) and TRBJ2-1; the D gene could be TRBD1 or TRBD2 (6 bases each). CDR3 length: 12 residues. V lost 1 base and J lost 10, with 8 bases in between. Per germline, CDR1 LGHDT and CDR2 YNNKEL (reference sequence). DNA of the CDR3: TGTGCCAGCAGCCAAGGGGGGGCCGAGCAGTTCTTC. This sequence encodes CASSQGGAEQFF.

The genes are TRBV6-5 and TRBJ2-7, with D unclear. This CDR3 comprises 15 residues. CDR1 is MNHEY and CDR2 is SVGAGI in the germline V gene. Trimming took off 5 bases at V and 7 bases at J, with 21 bases between the two ends. The CDR3 here is CASSTLPRGPSEQYF. DNA of the CDR3: TGTGCCAGCAGTACACTCCCGAGAGGCCCTAGTGAGCAGTACTTC.

This clone turned up a few times. This CDR3 reads CASSTQGALGSPLHF. For the CDR3, the DNA is TGCGCCAGCAGCACACAGGGGGCGCTGGGTTCACCCCTCCACTTT. The rearrangement links TRBV23-1 to TRBJ1-6, with 9 nucleotides matching TRBD1. TRBV23-1 is an ORF; its function is uncertain. This CDR3 is built from 15 residues. Germline trimming cut 6 bases from V and 9 bases from J; bases unmatched to any gene: 9.

The chain uses TRBV3-1 (or the pseudogene TRBV3-2) and TRBJ1-1; D not certain. The V end lost 5 bases, the J end lost 1 base, and 23 bases lay between the germline ends. This CDR3 is 18 amino acids long. The V gene's germline CDR1 is LGHDT and CDR2 YNNKEL (reference sequence). The CDR3 region has the DNA TGTGCCAGCAGCGCCAAGCAAAGAGGAAAGGAATGGAACACTGAAGCTTTCTTT. Translating gives CASSAKQRGKEWNTEAFF.

This clone was seen a few times. The V call is TRBV3-1 (or the pseudogene TRBV3-2), the J call TRBJ1-6, with TRBD1 as a possible D gene (6 bases). Between the trimmed V and J ends, which lost 5 bases and 7 bases, there was a span of 12 bases. Germline V gene data show CDR1 as LGHDT and CDR2 as YNNKEL (reference sequence). The CDR3 runs to 14 residues. CDR3 bases: TGTGCCAGCAGCAAGGGGGAGGGAAATTCACCCCTCCACTTT. This gives the protein CASSKGEGNSPLHF.

The chain combines TRBV9 with TRBJ2-3, with 13 positions matching TRBD2. The CDR3 contains 15 residues. V lost 2 bases, J lost 4 bases, and 1 base stayed unmatched. Germline values: CDR1 SGDLS, CDR2 YYNGEE. As DNA, the CDR3 is TGTGCCAGCAGCGTCGGACTAGCGGGAGCAGATACGCAGTATTTT. It yields the protein CASSVGLAGADTQYF.

The V gene is TRBV11-3, the J gene TRBJ2-2; 7 bases fit TRBD2. Germline CDR1 SGHNT, CDR2 YENEEA. J lost 3 bases, V lost 5 bases, and 6 bases had no gene match. CDR3 length: 15 residues. In DNA form, the CDR3 reads TGTGCCAGCAGCAGTGGGACTACGGACACCGGGGAGCTGTTTTTT. As protein: CASSSGTTDTGELFF.

This chain connects TRBV11-2 to TRBJ1-2; the match to TRBD1 covers 9 bases. This CDR3 has 14 residues. Germline V gene lookup returns CDR1 SGHAT and CDR2 FQNNGV. After removal of 1 base from V and 8 bases from J, the junction contained 5 bases not matched to a gene. Here the CDR3 reads CASSLVQGAKGYTF. The CDR3 DNA sequence: TGTGCCAGCAGCTTAGTACAGGGGGCTAAAGGCTACACCTTC.

The chain joins TRBV10-2 to TRBJ2-2, with D maybe TRBD1 (6 bases). Per germline, CDR1 WSHSY and CDR2 SAAADI. This CDR3 contains 13 residues. V was pared by 8 bases and J by 4 bases, with 11 bases between. CDR3 coding DNA: TGCGCCAGCGGGACACCGACCACCGGGGAGCTGTTTTTT. Its translation: CASGTPTTGELFF.

V gene TRBV6-6 combines with J gene TRBJ2-7, with TRBD2 matching over 13 bases. The CDR3 is 15 amino acids. CDR1 and CDR2 from the germline V gene are MNHNY and SVGAGI (reference sequence). With 6 bases clipped from V and 6 bases from J, the junction kept 8 bases outside the gene matches. The CDR3, as DNA: TGTGCCAGCAGAGAGTTAGGGACTAGCGGGACCGAGCAGTACTTC. It specifies CASRELGTSGTEQYF.

J is TRBJ1-1 and V is TRBV28; D ambiguous. From germline, CDR1 is MDHEN and CDR2 SYDVKM. This CDR3 has 12 amino acids. Trimming took off 10 bases at V and 0 bases at J, with 9 bases between the two ends. The CDR3 is CATKLMNTEAFF. CDR3 in DNA: TGTGCCACGAAGCTTATGAACACTGAAGCTTTCTTT.

This clone has only one observation. This sequence joins TRBV27 and TRBJ2-2; 8 bases fit TRBD1. Germline V gene lookup returns CDR1 MNHEY and CDR2 SMNVEV (reference sequence). The CDR3 is 16 amino acids. Trimming took 7 bases from V and 4 from J; bases not matched to a gene: 11. CDR3 sequence (DNA): TGTGCCAGCACCCTTGCTGACAGGGGAGTCACCGGGGAGCTGTTTTTT. Translating it yields CASTLADRGVTGELFF.

This chain connects TRBV5-1 to TRBJ2-7, with D tentatively TRBD1 (7 bases). CDR3 length equals 14 residues. The V end was cut by 4 bases, the J end by 2 bases, with 13 bases between. The germline gives CDR1 SGHRS, CDR2 YFSETQ. CDR3 coding DNA: TGCGCCAGCAGCCCGGGGGACAGAGCCTACGAGCAGTACTTC. This translates into CASSPGDRAYEQYF.

The chain employs TRBV7-8 and TRBJ1-2; possibly TRBD1 for D (6 bases). CDR3 length: 16 amino acids. Trimming cost V 4 bases and J 0 bases, with 15 bases left between them. In germline, CDR1 is SGHVS, CDR2 FQNEAQ. As DNA, the CDR3 is TGTGCCAGCAGCTGGAGGCGGGACAACCCTAACTATGGCTACACCTTC. This gives the protein CASSWRRDNPNYGYTF.

This clone was seen more than once but under ten times. This rearrangement joins TRBV5-1 to TRBJ2-3, with 14 bases aligning to TRBD2. Germline trimming cut 5 bases from V and 8 bases from J; bases unmatched to any gene: 7. The CDR3 has 15 residues. Looked up from germline, CDR1 is SGHRS and CDR2 is YFSETQ. CDR3 sequence: CASRRLAGGQGTQYF. CDR3 in DNA: TGCGCCAGCAGAAGACTAGCGGGGGGGCAAGGTACGCAGTATTTT.

This rearrangement joins TRBV19 to TRBJ1-1; 9 bases are shared with TRBD1. The CDR3 spans 15 residues. Germline V gene data show CDR1 as LNHDA and CDR2 as SQIVND (reference sequence). V shed 6 bases and J 4 bases; nucleotides not matched to a gene: 9. The CDR3 is CASRPGQGLGTEAFF. The CDR3 nucleotides read TGTGCCAGTAGACCAGGACAGGGGCTGGGCACTGAAGCTTTCTTT.

The V call is TRBV28, the J call TRBJ2-7; 7 nucleotides agree with TRBD1. Germline V gives CDR1 MDHEN, CDR2 SYDVKM. This CDR3 has 15 residues. V lost 6 bases to trimming and J lost 2 bases; unmatched junction nucleotides: 10. CDR3 residues: CASRFGQAAAYEQYF. CDR3 sequence (DNA): TGTGCCAGCAGGTTTGGACAGGCGGCGGCCTACGAGCAGTACTTC.

The chain carries TRBV5-1 and TRBJ1-4; 7 bases align to TRBD1. The trim removed 0 bases at V and 7 bases at J, leaving 6 bases unmatched. In germline, CDR1 is SGHRS, CDR2 YFSETQ. The length of the CDR3 is 15 residues. The CDR3 sequence: CASSLVGTAPEKLFF. DNA of the CDR3: TGCGCCAGCAGCTTGGTCGGGACAGCCCCTGAAAAACTGTTTTTT.

This clone was recorded once. V and J are TRBV19 and TRBJ1-6; the D gene is possibly TRBD1 (6 bases). The CDR3 extends over 14 amino acids. V was pared by 7 bases and J by 7 bases, with 14 bases between. Germline V CDR1 and CDR2: LNHDA, SQIVND (reference sequence). This CDR3 reads CASKRDTTNSPLHF. The CDR3 bases are TGTGCCAGTAAGAGGGACACCACGAATTCACCCCTCCACTTT. The full variable domain, in which reference TRBV19 and TRBJ1-6 provide the parts outside the CDR3, is DGGITQSPKYLFRKEGQNVTLSCEQNLNHDAMYWYRQDPGQGLRLIYYSQIVNDFQKGDIAEGYSVSREKKESFPLTVTSAQKNPTAFYLCASKRDTTNSPLHFGNGTRLTVT.

This clone appeared a few times. V and J are TRBV7-2 and TRBJ1-3; weak D call: TRBD1 (5 bases). Germline CDR1 is SGHTA and CDR2 is FQGNSA. The CDR3 runs to 14 residues. V was clipped by 1 base and J by 7 bases, with 11 bases between them. CDR3 loop: CASSLGGGGNTIYF. The CDR3, as DNA: TGTGCCAGCAGCTTAGGTGGGGGAGGGAACACCATATATTTT.